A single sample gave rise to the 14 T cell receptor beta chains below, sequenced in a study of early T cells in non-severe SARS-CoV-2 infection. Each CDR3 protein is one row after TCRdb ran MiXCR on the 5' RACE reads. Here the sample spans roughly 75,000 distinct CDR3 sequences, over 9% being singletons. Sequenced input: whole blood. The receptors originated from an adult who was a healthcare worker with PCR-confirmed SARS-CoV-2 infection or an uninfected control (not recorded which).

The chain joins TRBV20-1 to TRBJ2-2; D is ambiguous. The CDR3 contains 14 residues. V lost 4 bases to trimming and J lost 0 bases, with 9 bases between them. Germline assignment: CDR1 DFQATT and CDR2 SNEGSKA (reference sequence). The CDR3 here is CSATGSPNTGELFF. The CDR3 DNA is TGCAGTGCTACGGGCAGTCCGAACACCGGGGAGCTGTTTTTT.

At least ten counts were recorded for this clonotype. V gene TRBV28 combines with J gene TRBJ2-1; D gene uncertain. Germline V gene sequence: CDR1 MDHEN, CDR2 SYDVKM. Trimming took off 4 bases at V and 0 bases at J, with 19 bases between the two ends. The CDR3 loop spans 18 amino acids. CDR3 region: CASSSQALVRSSYNEQFF. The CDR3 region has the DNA TGTGCCAGCAGTTCCCAAGCGCTAGTCCGTAGCTCCTACAATGAGCAGTTCTTC.

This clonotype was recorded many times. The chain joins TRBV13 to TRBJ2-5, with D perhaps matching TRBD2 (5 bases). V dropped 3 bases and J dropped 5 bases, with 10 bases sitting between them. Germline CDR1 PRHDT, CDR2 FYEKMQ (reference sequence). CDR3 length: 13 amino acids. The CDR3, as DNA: TGTGCCAGCAGCTTTCGGTGGAGGGAGACCCAGTACTTC. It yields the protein CASSFRWRETQYF.

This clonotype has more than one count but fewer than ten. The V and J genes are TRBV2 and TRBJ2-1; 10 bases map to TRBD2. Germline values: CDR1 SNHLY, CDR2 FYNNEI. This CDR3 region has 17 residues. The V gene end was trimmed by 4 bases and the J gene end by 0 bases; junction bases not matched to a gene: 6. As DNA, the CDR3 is TGTGCCAGCAGTGGGACTAGCGGAGTGGGCTCCTACAATGAGCAGTTCTTC. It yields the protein CASSGTSGVGSYNEQFF. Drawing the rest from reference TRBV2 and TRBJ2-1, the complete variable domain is EPEVTQTPSHQVTQMGQEVILRCVPISNHLYFYWYRQILGQKVEFLVSFYNNEISEKSEIFDDQFSVERPDGSNFTLKIRSTKLEDSAMYFCASSGTSGVGSYNEQFFGPGTRLTVL.

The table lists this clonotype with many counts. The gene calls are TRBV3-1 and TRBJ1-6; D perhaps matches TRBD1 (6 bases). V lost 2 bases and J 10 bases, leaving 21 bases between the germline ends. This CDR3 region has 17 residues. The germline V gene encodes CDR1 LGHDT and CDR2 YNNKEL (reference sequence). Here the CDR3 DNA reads TGTGCCAGCAGCCAACCAGGGGCCACTGCCGCGCGATCACCCCTCCACTTT. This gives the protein CASSQPGATAARSPLHF.

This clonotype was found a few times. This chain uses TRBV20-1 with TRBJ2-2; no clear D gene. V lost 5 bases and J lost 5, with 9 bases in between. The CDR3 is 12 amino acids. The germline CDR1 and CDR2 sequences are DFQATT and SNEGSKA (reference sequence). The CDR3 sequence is CSAAPLTGELFF. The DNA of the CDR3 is TGCAGTGCTGCCCCATTAACCGGGGAGCTGTTTTTT.

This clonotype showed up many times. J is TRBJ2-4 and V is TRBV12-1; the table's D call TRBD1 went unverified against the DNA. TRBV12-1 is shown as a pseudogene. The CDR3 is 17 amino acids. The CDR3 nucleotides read TGTGCCAGCAGCTTTGGGGGGCTTTATAAGGCCAAAAACATTCAGTACTTC. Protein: CASSFGGLYKAKNIQYF.

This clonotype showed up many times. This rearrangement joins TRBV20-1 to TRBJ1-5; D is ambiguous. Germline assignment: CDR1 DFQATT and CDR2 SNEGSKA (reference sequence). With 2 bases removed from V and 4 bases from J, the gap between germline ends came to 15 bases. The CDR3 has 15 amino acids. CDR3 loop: CSARPPGQANQPQHF. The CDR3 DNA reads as TGCAGTGCTAGACCCCCCGGGCAGGCAAATCAGCCCCAGCATTTT.

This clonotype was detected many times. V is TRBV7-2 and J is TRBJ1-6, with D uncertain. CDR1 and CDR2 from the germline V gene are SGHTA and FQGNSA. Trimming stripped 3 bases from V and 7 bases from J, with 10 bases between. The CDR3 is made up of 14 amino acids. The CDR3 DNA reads TGTGCCAGCAGCTTTTTCGAGGGAAATTCACCCCTCCACTTT. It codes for CASSFFEGNSPLHF. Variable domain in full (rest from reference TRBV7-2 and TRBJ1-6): GAGVSQSPSNKVTEKGKDVELRCDPISGHTALYWYRQSLGQGLEFLIYFQGNSAPDKSGLPSDRFSAERTGGSVSTLTIQRTQQEDSAVYLCASSFFEGNSPLHFGNGTRLTVT.

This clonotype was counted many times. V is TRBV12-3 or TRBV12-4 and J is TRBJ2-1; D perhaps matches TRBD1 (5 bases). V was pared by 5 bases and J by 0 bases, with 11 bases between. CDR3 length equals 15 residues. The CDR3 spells CASSPLRGSYNEQFF. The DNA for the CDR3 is TGTGCCAGCAGTCCACTTAGGGGCTCCTACAATGAGCAGTTCTTC.

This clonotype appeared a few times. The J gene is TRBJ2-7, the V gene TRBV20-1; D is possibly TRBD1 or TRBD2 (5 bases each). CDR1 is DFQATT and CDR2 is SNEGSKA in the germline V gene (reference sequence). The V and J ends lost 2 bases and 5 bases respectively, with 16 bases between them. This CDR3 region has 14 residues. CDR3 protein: CSARHRPPGNEQYF. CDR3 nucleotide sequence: TGCAGTGCTAGACACAGGCCGCCGGGGAACGAGCAGTACTTC.

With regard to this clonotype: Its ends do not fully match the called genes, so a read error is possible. Written as DNA, the CDR3 is TGTGTCAGCTCACCACGAGAAACCACCGGGGAGCTGTTTTTT. Protein sequence: CVSSPRETTGELFF. This chain joins TRBV18 and TRBJ2-2, with D hard to call. The CDR3 has 14 amino acids. Germline CDR1 and CDR2: KGHSH and LQKENI.

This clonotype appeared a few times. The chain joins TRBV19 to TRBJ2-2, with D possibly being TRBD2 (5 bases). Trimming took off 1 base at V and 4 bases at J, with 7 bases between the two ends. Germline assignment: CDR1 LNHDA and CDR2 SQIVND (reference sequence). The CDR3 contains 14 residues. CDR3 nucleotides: TGTGCCAGTAGTATAGGTGGGAGCACCGGGGAGCTGTTTTTT. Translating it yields CASSIGGSTGELFF.

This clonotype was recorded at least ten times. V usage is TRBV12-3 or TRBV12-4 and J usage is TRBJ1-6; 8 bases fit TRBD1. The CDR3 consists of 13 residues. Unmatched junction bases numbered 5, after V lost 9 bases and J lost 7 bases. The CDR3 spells CASRQGLNSPLHF. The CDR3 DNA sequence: TGTGCCAGTAGACAGGGGCTAAATTCACCCCTCCACTTT.